The next 14 T cell receptor beta chains were all read from a single sample in a study of T cells in Graves' hyperthyroidism and ophthalmopathy. RNA transcripts provided the source from which TCR beta CDR3 regions were amplified. Using the HTBI primer set, a first-round RT-PCR was run on the TCR CDR3. TCRdb fed the multiplex PCR reads into MiXCR, producing one record per CDR3 protein. The profile covers tens of thousands of distinct CDR3 sequences, with approximately 49% appearing a single time and more than 25% taken by the ten largest. Sequences were obtained from peripheral blood or thyroid tissue (not recorded which). These receptor sequences come from a woman between 50 and 59 years old with Graves' hyperthyroidism.

The chain carries TRBV7-8 and TRBJ1-1; no clear D. This CDR3 comprises 11 residues. The V and J ends lost 0 bases and 11 bases respectively, with 7 bases between them. The germline V gene has CDR1 SGHVS and CDR2 FQNEAQ. CDR3 amino acids: CASSLAYMAFF. The CDR3 DNA is TGTGCCAGCAGCTTAGCGTATATGGCTTTCTTT. The full variable domain, rest sourced from reference TRBV7-8 and TRBJ1-1, is GAGVSQSPRYKVAKRGQDVALRCDPISGHVSLFWYQQALGQGPEFLTYFQNEAQLDKSGLPSDRFFAERPEGSVSTLKIQRTQQEDSAVYLCASSLAYMAFFGQGTRLTVV.

This clonotype was seen repeatedly, ten times or more. The chain joins TRBV7-2 to TRBJ2-3; D remains ambiguous. The CDR3 consists of 14 residues. V lost 4 bases and J 2 bases, leaving 10 bases between the germline ends. The germline gives CDR1 SGHTA, CDR2 FQGNSA. The CDR3 sequence: CASSSSVPTDTQYF. CDR3 coding DNA: TGTGCCAGCAGCTCCTCAGTTCCCACAGATACGCAGTATTTT.

This clonotype has at least ten counts. In DNA, the CDR3 is TGTGCCAGCAGTCTACAGGGAAAGTCGGACACTGAAGCTTTCTTT. Its protein is CASSLQGKSDTEAFF. The rearrangement joins TRBV28 to TRBJ1-1, with D tentatively TRBD1 (6 bases). Germline loops: CDR1 MDHEN, CDR2 SYDVKM. The CDR3 has 15 amino acids. V dropped 5 bases and J dropped 3 bases, with 16 bases sitting between them.

This rearrangement joins TRBV9 to TRBJ2-7, with D uncertain. The CDR3 is 15 residues long. V dropped 0 bases and J dropped 0 bases, with 10 bases sitting between them. From germline, CDR1 is SGDLS and CDR2 YYNGEE. CDR3 amino acids: CASSVGERGSYEQYF. DNA of the CDR3: TGTGCCAGCAGCGTAGGCGAGAGAGGCTCCTACGAGCAGTACTTC. Based on the CDR3 plus reference TRBV9 and TRBJ2-7, the full variable domain is DSGVTQTPKHLITATGQRVTLRCSPRSGDLSVYWYQQSLDQGLQFLIQYYNGEERAKGNILERFSAQQFPDLHSELNLSSLELGDSALYFCASSVGERGSYEQYFGPGTRLTVT.

In the case of this clonotype: The conserved final phenylalanine or tryptophan is absent from the CDR3, which likely points to a read error. The chain combines TRBV9 with TRBJ2-5; 11 bases fit TRBD2. CDR3 length: 15 residues. Trimming at V came to 2 bases and at J to 5 bases, leaving 5 bases not matched to a gene. Looked up from germline, CDR1 is SGDLS and CDR2 is YYNGEE. This CDR3 reads CASSVDSGRAETQYS. DNA for the CDR3: TGTGCCAGCAGCGTTGATAGCGGGAGGGCGGAGACCCAGTACTCC.

At least ten counts were recorded for this clonotype. The chain joins TRBV10-3 to TRBJ2-1; 7 nucleotides match TRBD2. The CDR3 covers 15 residues. Looked up from germline, CDR1 is ENHRY and CDR2 is SYGVKD. V lost 2 bases and J lost 6; bases outside the gene matches: 7. This chain's CDR3 is CAISEQRDYLNEQFF. CDR3 DNA: TGTGCCATCAGTGAGCAACGGGACTACCTCAATGAGCAGTTCTTC.

The CDR3: CASSQAGRSSQSGYTF. The CDR3 DNA reads TGTGCCAGCAGCCAAGCCGGCAGGAGCTCACAGAGTGGCTACACCTTC. The chain is built from TRBV7-9 and TRBJ1-2; D not resolved. Trimming removed 5 bases from V and 7 bases from J, with 23 bases in between. The CDR3 has 16 amino acids. Germline loops: CDR1 SEHNR, CDR2 FQNEAQ (reference sequence).

This chain connects TRBV9 to TRBJ2-7; 11 nucleotides agree with TRBD1. J lost 3 bases, V lost 2 bases, and 1 base had no gene match. Germline values: CDR1 SGDLS, CDR2 YYNGEE. The length of the CDR3 is 14 residues. The CDR3 loop is CASSVDRGHYEQYF. CDR3 nucleotide sequence: TGTGCCAGCAGCGTGGACAGGGGGCACTACGAGCAGTACTTC. The complete variable domain, with remaining parts taken from reference TRBV9 and TRBJ2-7, reads DSGVTQTPKHLITATGQRVTLRCSPRSGDLSVYWYQQSLDQGLQFLIQYYNGEERAKGNILERFSAQQFPDLHSELNLSSLELGDSALYFCASSVDRGHYEQYFGPGTRLTVT.

This clonotype was observed at least ten times. This chain's CDR3 is CSGGQGIDYGYTF. The CDR3 DNA reads as TGCAGCGGGGGACAGGGGATCGACTATGGCTACACCTTC. The V gene is TRBV29-1, the J gene TRBJ1-2; 10 positions match TRBD1. Germline CDR1 and CDR2: SQVTM and ANQGSEA. This CDR3 spans 13 amino acids. J was trimmed by 3 bases and V by 7 bases; bases with no gene match: 5.

The table lists this clonotype with many counts. The CDR3 sequence: CASRRDRVGADTQYF. CDR3 DNA: TGTGCCAGCAGGAGGGACAGGGTAGGAGCAGATACGCAGTATTTT. The rearrangement links TRBV7-2 to TRBJ2-3; 9 nucleotides line up with TRBD1. Germline V gene sequence: CDR1 SGHTA, CDR2 FQGNSA. The CDR3 extends over 15 amino acids. V lost 6 bases and J lost 4; bases outside the gene matches: 8.

J is TRBJ2-6 and V is TRBV7-2; 9 bases match TRBD1. Looked up from germline, CDR1 is SGHTA and CDR2 is FQGNSA. V dropped 5 bases and J dropped 4; count of bases not matched to a gene: 9. The CDR3 contains 17 residues. The CDR3 sequence is CASSSGQGKRGANVLTF. CDR3 sequence (DNA): TGTGCCAGCAGCAGTGGACAGGGGAAGAGAGGGGCCAACGTCCTGACTTTC.

This clonotype has ten or more counts. The V and J genes are TRBV7-8 and TRBJ2-7; 10 positions match TRBD2. CDR1 and CDR2 from the germline V gene are SGHVS and FQNEAQ. V trimming: 2 bases; J trimming: 2 bases; junction bases outside the gene matches: 9. The CDR3 has 17 amino acids. CDR3 nucleotide sequence: TGTGCCAGCAGCTTACGGTCTAGCGGGAGTGGGGCCTACGAGCAGTACTTC. It encodes CASSLRSSGSGAYEQYF.

The chain carries TRBV7-6 and TRBJ2-5; 7 bases are shared with TRBD2. Germline-derived CDR1 and CDR2 are SGHVS and FNYEAQ. The CDR3 is 14 amino acids. J gave up 4 bases and V 5 bases, and 7 bases lay outside the gene matches. Written as DNA, the CDR3 is TGTGCCAGCAGCGGGGCTAGCGGAGGAGAGACCCAGTACTTC. Amino acids: CASSGASGGETQYF.

This clonotype appeared a few times. The J gene is TRBJ1-2, the V gene TRBV2; TRBD1 matches 9 bases. With 4 bases clipped from V and 3 bases from J, the junction kept 3 bases outside the gene matches. Germline V gene sequence: CDR1 SNHLY, CDR2 FYNNEI. The CDR3 totals 14 residues. In nucleotides, the CDR3 is TGTGCCAGCAGTGTCCGGGACAGGGACTATGGCTACACCTTC. Translation: CASSVRDRDYGYTF.